This TCR beta chain was documented in a study of cytomegalovirus exposure and HLA in healthy donors. Study in general: Membership in the Caucasian-associated ancestry cluster was found for approximately 85% of roughly 360 genotyped donors.

Whole-study results and caveats: A missense DCLRE1C variant was associated with V- and J-gene trimming of TCR beta chains in a later analysis, and an independent cohort replicated the association. The study listed 164 cytomegalovirus-associated TCR beta chains. There were several of the most significant clusters that appeared linked to common viral pathogens in a later analysis.

V was trimmed by 6 bases and J by 5 bases, leaving 20 bases between them. The CDR3 covers 15 residues. Germline V gene sequence: CDR1 SQVTM, CDR2 ANQGSEA. The PCR was carried out with 60 Vbeta primers and 13 Jbeta primers. TCRdb's table, derived via immunoSEQ multiplex PCR, lists solely in-frame clones and lacks some. The listing contains under 100,000 clones. Worth noting for this clone: Its antigen remains unknown.

The sequence was collected from a woman under 40 in good health and CMV-seronegative. This rearrangement joins TRBV29-1 to TRBJ2-4; a weak D match, TRBD2 (5 bases). The specimen sequenced was PBMCs. This CDR3 reads CSVGNRRGRENIQYF. The CDR3 DNA follows: TGCAGCGTGGGGAACCGTCGGGGTAGGGAAAACATTCAGTACTTC.